These 2 T cell receptor beta chains share one sample of origin, sequenced in a study of a mutant IDH1 vaccine in newly diagnosed glioma. Time point reported: baseline, week 1 (first vaccination visit). Treatment here: pre-vaccination baseline after standard-of-care therapy. Assay used: immunoSEQ multiplex PCR; TCRdb lists only in-frame clones, some missing. The table lists about 92,000 clones, 83% of them singletons. The source material was PBMCs, sampled from a glioma patient treated with radiotherapy, temozolomide or both. The receptors were gathered from a woman aged 50 to 60 with glioma.

The genes are TRBV7-2 and TRBJ2-7; TRBD2 agrees at 9 bases. Germline loops: CDR1 SGHTA, CDR2 FQGNSA. The ends lost 1 base at V and 6 bases at J; junction bases unmatched: 7. The CDR3 contains 15 residues. The CDR3 sequence is CASSLEASGAVEQYF. The CDR3, as DNA: TGTGCCAGCAGCTTAGAGGCTAGCGGGGCTGTCGAGCAGTACTTC.

The rearrangement uses TRBV10-3 and TRBJ2-7, with 7 bases aligning to TRBD1. The germline V gene encodes CDR1 ENHRY and CDR2 SYGVKD. The CDR3 sequence is 14 residues long. J lost 4 bases, V lost 2 bases, and 5 bases had no gene match. The CDR3 DNA follows: TGTGCCATCAGTGAGAAGGGGGCGGGTTACGAGCAGTACTTC. It codes for CAISEKGAGYEQYF.